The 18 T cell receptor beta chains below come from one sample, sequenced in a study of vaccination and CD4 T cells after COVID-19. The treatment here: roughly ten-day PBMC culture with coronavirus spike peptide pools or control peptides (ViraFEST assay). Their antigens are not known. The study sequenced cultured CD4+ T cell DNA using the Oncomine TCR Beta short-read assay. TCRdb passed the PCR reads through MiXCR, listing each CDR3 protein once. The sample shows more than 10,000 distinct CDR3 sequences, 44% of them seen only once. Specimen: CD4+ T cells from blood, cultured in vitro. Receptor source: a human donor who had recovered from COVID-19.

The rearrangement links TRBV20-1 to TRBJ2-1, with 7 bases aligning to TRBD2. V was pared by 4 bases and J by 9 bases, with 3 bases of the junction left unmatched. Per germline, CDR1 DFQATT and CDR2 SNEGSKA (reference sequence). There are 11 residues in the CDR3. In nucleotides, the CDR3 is TGCAGTGCTACCCAGCGGGGTGAGCAGTTCTTC. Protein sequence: CSATQRGEQFF.

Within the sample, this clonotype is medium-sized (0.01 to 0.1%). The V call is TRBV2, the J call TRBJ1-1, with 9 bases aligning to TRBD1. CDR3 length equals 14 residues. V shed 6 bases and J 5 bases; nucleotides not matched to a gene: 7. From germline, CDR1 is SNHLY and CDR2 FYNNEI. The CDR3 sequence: CASSDRQGGTEAFF. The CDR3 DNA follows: TGTGCCAGCAGCGACAGACAGGGGGGGACTGAAGCTTTCTTT.

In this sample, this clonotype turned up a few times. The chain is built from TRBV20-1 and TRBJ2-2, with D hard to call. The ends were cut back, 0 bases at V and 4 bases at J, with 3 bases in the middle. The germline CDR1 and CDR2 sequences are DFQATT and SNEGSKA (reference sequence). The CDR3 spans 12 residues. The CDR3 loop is CSARDITGELFF. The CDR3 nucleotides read TGCAGTGCTAGAGATATCACCGGGGAGCTGTTTTTT.

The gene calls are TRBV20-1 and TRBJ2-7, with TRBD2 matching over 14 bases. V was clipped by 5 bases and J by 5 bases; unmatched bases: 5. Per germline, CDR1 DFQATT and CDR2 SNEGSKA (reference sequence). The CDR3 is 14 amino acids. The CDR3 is CSAGTSGSGDEQYF. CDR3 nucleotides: TGCAGTGCTGGGACTAGCGGGAGCGGGGACGAGCAGTACTTC.

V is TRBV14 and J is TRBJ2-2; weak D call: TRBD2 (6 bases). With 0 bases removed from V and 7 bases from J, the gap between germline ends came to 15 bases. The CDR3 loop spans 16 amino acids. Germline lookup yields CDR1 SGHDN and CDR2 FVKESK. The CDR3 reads CASSQDPTSDYGELFF. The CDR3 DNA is TGTGCCAGCAGCCAAGACCCGACTAGTGACTACGGGGAGCTGTTTTTT.

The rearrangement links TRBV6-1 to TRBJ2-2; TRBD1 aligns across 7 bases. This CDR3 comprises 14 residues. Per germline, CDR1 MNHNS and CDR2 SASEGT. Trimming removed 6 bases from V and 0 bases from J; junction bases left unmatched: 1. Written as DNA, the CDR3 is TGTGCCAGCAGCGGGACAGCGAACACCGGGGAGCTGTTTTTT. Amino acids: CASSGTANTGELFF.

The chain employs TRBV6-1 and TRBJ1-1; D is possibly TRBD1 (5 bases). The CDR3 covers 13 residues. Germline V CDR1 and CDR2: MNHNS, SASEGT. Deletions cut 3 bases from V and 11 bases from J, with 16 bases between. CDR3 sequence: CASSETAGGTAFF. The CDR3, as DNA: TGTGCCAGCAGTGAGACCGCCGGGGGAACGGCTTTCTTT.

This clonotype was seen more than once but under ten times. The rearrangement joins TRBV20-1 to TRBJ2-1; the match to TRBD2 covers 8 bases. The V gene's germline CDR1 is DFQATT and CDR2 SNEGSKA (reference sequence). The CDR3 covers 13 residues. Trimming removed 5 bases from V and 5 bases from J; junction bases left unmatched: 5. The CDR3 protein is CSASGGANNEQFF. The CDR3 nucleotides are TGCAGTGCTTCGGGAGGGGCTAACAATGAGCAGTTCTTC.

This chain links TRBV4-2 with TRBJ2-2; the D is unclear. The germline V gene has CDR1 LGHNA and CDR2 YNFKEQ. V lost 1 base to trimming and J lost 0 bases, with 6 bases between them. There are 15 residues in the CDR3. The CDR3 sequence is CASSQAAANTGELFF. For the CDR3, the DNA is TGTGCCAGCAGCCAAGCCGCAGCGAACACCGGGGAGCTGTTTTTT.

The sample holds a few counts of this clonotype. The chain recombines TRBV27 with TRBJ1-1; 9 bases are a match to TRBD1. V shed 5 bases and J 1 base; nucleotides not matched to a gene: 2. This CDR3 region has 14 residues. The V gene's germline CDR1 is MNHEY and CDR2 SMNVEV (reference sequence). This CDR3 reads CASSPGQGNTEAFF. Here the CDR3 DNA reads TGTGCCAGCAGTCCGGGACAGGGGAACACTGAAGCTTTCTTT.

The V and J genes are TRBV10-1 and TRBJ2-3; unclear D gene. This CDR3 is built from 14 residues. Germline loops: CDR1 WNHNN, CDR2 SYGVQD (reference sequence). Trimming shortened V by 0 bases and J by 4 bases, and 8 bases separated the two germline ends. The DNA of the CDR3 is TGCGCCAGCAGTGAGTCGACTGATTCAGATACGCAGTATTTT. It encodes CASSESTDSDTQYF.

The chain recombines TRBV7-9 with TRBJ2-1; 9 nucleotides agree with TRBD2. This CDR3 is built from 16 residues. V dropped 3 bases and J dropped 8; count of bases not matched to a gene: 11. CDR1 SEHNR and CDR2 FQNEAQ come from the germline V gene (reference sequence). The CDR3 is CASSLEGAGGRDEQFF. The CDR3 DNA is TGTGCCAGCAGCTTGGAAGGAGCGGGAGGTCGGGATGAGCAGTTCTTC.

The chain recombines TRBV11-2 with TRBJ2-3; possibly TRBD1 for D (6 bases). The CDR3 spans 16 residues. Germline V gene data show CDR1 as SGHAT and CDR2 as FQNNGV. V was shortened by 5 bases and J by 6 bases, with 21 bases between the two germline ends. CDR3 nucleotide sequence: TGTGCCAGCAGCCCCCTGTTAGGGGGATTAGCGGATACGCAGTATTTT. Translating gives CASSPLLGGLADTQYF.

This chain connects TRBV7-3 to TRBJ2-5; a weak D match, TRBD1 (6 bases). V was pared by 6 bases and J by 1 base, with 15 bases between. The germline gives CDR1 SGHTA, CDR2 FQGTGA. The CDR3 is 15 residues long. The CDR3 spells CASSASGQLQETQYF. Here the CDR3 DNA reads TGTGCCAGCAGTGCCTCGGGACAACTCCAAGAGACCCAGTACTTC.

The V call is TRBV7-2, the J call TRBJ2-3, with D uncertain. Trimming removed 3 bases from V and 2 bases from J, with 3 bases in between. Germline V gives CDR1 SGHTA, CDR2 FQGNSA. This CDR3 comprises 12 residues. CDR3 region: CASSFNTDTQYF. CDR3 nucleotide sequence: TGTGCCAGCAGCTTTAACACAGATACGCAGTATTTT.

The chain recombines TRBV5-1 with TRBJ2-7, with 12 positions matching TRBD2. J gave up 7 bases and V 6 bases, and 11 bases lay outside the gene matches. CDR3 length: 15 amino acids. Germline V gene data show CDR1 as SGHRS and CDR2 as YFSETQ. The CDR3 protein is CASNELAGGLGEQYF. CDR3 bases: TGCGCCAGCAATGAACTAGCGGGAGGCCTTGGGGAGCAGTACTTC.

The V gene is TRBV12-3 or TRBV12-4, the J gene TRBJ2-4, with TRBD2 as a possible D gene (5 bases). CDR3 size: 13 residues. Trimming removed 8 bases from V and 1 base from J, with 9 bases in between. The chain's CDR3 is CASGERAKNIQYF. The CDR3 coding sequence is TGTGCCAGCGGGGAGAGGGCCAAAAACATTCAGTACTTC.

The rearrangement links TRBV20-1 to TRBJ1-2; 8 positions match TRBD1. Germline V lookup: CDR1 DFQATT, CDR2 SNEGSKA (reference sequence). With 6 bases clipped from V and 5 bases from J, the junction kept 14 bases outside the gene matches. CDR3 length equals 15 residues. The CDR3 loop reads CSAPPPGGAWYGYTF. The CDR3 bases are TGCAGTGCGCCGCCACCAGGGGGCGCGTGGTATGGCTACACCTTC.